This TCR beta chain was captured by sequencing in a study of blood T cell repertoires in COVID-19. Looking at the study overall: From the United States, Italy and Spain came samples of acute and convalescent COVID-19. From T cells, B-cell-depleted T cells, or PBMCs came the material, which was cDNA or gDNA.

Per the original methods: Cell counts per sample came from amplifying reference gene primers. Measured with immunoSEQ multiplex PCR; TCRdb has only the in-frame clones, and not every one. V and J calls and clone size are given by that table; D and trimming were obtained from the DNA. The sample shows tens of thousands of clones, about 81% of them seen only once. CDR3 length: 15 residues. CDR1 and CDR2 from the germline V gene are MNHEY and SVGAGI. J lost 7 bases, V lost 6 bases, and 10 bases had no gene match. The rearrangement uses TRBV6-5 and TRBJ1-4; 8 nucleotides match TRBD1. The TCR sequence derives from a man aged 50 to 59 with acute or convalescent COVID-19. Sequencing input: peripheral blood. In DNA, the CDR3 is TGTGCCAGCAGGAGTACAGGGGGAGTCAGTGAAAAACTGTTTTTT. This sequence encodes CASRSTGGVSEKLFF.